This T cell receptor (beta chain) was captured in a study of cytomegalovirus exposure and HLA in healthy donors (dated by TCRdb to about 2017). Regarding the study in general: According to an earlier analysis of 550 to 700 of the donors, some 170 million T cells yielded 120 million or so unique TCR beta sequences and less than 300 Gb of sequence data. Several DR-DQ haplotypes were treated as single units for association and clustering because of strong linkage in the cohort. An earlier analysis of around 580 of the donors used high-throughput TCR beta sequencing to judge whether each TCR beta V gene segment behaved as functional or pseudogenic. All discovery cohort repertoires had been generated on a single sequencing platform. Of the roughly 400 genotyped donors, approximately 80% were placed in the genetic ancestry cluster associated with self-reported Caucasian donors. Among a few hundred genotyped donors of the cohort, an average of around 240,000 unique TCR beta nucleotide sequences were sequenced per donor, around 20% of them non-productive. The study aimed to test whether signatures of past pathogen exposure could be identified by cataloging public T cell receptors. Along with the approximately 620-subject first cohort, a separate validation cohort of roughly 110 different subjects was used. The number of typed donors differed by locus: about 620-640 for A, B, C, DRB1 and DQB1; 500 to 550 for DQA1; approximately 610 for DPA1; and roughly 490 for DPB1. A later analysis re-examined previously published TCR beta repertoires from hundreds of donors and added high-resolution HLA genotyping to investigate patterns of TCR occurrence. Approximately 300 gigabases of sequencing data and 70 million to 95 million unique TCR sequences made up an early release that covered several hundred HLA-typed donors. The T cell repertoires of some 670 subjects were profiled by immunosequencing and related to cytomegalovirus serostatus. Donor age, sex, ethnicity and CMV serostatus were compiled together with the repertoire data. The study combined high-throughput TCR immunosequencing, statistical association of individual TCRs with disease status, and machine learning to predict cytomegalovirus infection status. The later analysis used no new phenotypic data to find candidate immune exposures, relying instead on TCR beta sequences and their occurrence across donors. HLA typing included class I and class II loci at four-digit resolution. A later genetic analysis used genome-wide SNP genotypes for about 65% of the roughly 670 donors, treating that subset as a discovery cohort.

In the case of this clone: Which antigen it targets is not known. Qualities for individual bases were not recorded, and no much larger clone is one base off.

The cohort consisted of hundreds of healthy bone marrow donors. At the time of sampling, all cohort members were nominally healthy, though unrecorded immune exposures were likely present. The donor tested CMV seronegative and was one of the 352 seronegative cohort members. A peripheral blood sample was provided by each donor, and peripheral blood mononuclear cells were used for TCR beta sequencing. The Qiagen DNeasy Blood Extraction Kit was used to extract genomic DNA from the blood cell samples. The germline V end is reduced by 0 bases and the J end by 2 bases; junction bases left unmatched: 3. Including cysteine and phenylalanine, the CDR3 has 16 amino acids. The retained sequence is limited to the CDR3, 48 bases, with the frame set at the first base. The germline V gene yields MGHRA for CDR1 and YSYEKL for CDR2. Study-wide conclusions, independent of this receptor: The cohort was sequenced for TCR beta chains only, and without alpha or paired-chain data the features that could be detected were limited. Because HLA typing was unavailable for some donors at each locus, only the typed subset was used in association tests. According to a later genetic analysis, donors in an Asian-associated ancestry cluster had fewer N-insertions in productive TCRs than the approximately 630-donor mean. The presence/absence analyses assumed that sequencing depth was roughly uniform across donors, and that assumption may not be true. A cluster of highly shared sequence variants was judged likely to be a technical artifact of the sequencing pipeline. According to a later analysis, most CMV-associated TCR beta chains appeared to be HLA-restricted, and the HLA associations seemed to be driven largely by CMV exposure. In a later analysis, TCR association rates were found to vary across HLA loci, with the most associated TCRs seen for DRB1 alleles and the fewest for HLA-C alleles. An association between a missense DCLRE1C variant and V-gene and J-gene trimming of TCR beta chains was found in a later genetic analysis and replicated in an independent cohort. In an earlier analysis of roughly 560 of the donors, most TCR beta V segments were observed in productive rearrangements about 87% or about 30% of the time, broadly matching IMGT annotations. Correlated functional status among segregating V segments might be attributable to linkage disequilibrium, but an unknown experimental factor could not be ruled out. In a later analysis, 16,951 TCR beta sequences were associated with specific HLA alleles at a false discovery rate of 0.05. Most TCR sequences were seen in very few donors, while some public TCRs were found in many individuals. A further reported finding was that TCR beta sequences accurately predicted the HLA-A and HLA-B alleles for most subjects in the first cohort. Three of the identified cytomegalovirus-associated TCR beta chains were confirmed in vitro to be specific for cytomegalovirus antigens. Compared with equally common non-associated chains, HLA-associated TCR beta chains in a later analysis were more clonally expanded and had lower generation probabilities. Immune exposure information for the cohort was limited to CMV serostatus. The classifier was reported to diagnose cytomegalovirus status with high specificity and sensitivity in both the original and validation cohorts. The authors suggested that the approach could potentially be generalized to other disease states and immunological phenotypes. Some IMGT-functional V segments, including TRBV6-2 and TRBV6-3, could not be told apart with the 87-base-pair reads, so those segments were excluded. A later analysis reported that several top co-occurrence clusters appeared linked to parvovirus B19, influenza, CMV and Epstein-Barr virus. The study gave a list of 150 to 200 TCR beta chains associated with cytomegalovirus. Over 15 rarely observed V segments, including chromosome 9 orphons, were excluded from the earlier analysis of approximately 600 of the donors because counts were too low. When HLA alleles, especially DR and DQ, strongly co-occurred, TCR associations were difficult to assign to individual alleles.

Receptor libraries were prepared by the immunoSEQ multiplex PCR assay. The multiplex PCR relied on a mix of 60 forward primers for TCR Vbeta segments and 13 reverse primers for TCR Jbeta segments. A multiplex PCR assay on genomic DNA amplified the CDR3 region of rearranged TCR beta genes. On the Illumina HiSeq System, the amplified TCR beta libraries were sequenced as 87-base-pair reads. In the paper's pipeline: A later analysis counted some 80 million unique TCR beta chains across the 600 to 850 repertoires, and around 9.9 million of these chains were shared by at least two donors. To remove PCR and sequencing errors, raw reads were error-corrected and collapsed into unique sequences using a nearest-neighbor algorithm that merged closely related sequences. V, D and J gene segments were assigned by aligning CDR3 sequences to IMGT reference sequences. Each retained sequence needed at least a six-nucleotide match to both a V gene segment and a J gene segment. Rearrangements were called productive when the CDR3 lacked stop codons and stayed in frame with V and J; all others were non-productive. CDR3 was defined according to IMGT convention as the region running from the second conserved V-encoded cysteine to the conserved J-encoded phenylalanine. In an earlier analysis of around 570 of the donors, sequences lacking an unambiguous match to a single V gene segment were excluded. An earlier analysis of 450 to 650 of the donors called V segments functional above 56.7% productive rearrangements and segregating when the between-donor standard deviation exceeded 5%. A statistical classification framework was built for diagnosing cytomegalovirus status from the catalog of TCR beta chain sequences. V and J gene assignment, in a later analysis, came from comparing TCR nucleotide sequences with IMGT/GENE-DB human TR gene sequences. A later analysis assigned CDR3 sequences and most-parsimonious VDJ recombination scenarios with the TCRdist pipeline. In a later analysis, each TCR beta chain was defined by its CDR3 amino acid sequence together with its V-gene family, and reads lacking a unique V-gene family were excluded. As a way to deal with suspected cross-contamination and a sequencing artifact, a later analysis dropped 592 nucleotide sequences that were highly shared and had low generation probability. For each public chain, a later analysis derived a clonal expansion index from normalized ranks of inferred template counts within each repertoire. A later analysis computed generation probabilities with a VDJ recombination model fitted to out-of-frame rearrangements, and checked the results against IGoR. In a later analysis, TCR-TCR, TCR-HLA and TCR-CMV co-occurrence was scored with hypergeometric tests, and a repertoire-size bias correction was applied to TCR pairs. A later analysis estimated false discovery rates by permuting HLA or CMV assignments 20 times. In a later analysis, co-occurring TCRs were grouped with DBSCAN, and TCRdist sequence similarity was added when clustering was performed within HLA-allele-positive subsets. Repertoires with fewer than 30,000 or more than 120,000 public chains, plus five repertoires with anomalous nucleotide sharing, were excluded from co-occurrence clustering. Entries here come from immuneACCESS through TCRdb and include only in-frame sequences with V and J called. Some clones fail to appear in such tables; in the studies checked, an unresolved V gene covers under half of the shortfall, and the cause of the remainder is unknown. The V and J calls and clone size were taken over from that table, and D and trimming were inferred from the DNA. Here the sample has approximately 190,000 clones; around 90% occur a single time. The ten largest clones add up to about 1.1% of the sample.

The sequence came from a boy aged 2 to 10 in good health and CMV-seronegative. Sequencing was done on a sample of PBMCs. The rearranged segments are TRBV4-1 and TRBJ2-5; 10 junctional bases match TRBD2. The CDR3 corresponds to CASSQEPAGGQETQYF. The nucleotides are TGCGCCAGCAGCCAAGAACCAGCGGGGGGGCAAGAGACCCAGTACTTC.